Listed below are T cell receptor beta chains from one sample, sequenced in a study of blood T cell repertoires in COVID-19. This table comes from immunoSEQ multiplex PCR, and its TCRdb copy is limited to in-frame clones, with some not included. The sample holds about 340,000 clones, roughly 85% seen once. The sequenced sample consisted of PBMCs or T cells enriched from blood (not recorded which). The receptors shown here come from a woman between 40 and 55 years old with acute COVID-19. Both conserved end residues are part of each CDR3.

>TRBV7-2|TRBJ1-1
CASSVDRGLEAFF
>TRBV18|TRBJ2-1
CASSPYPGGDPNEQFF
>TRBV7-2|TRBJ1-3
CASSPTTGTGNTIYF
>TRBV6-2/TRBV6-3|TRBJ2-3
CASSYLAGGPTDTQYF
>TRBV11-2|TRBJ1-1
CASSFLAEAFF
>TRBV27|TRBJ2-7
CASSPRRFSGRAYEQYF
>TRBV18|TRBJ1-5
CASSLGQGSNQPQHF
>TRBV7-9|TRBJ2-7
CASSVRSYEQYF
>TRBV7-3|TRBJ2-3
CASSLTLGGRTDTQYF
>TRBV3-1/TRBV3-2|TRBJ2-7
CASSQGTAGYEQYF
>TRBV7-2|TRBJ1-1
CASSLNLLPNTEAFF
>TRBV10-3|TRBJ1-1
CAISPTGNTEAFF
>TRBV7-9|TRBJ1-2
CASSLVGAGYGYTF
>TRBV4-2|TRBJ2-7
CASSPIPIAGVSSYEQYF
>TRBV28|TRBJ1-2
CASSSSSGHGVGSSTF
>TRBV19|TRBJ1-4
CASSRDRINEKLFF
>TRBV5-4|TRBJ2-7
CASSYGTSGSYEQYF
>TRBV25-1|TRBJ1-1
CASSEIDGGARGTEAFF
>TRBV11-1|TRBJ1-1
CASSPDSYTEAFF
>TRBV5-1|TRBJ2-3
CASSLVGARAGGSDF
>TRBV27|TRBJ2-7
CASSTGLAGIYEQYF
>TRBV14|TRBJ2-2
CASSHLRDRGPGELFF
>TRBV18|TRBJ2-2
CASSPTGKQNTGELFF
>TRBV5-1|TRBJ1-2
CASSPDPRGNYGYTF